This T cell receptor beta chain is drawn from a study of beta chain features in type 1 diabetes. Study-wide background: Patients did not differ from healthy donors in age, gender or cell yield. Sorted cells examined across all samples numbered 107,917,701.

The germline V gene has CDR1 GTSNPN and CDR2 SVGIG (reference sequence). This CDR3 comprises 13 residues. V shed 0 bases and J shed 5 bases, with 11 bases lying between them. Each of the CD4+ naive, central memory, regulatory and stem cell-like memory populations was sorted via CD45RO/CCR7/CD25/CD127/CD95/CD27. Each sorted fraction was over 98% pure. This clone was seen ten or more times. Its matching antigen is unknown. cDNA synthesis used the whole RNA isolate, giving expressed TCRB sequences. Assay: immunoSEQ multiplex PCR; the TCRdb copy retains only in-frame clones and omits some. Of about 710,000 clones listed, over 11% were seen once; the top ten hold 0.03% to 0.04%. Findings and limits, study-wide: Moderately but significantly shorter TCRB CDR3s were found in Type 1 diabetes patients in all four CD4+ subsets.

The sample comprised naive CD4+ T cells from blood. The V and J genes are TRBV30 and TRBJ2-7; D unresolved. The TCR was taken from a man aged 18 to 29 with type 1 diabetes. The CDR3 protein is CAWSVQDSHEQYF. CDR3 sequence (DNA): TGTGCCTGGAGTGTTCAGGATAGCCACGAGCAGTACTTC.